This is a list of T cell receptor beta chains from one sample in a study of blood T cell repertoires in COVID-19. The data were produced by immunoSEQ multiplex PCR, yet TCRdb's version contains in-frame clones alone and is incomplete. Of 120,000 to 150,000 clones in the sample, around 90% were seen once. Sample: peripheral blood. Receptors were obtained from a man aged 60-69 years with active or convalescent COVID-19. Both conserved end residues are part of each CDR3. D genes are given only for firm matches. Clone size is stated in some rows and not others, as once, few, many or a class when expanded.

NA	TRBJ2-7	NA	TRBV28	TGTGCCAGCAGTTTCGGGGTCGGGAGCTCCTACGAGCAGTACTTC	CASSFGVGSSYEQYF
NA	TRBJ2-7	once	TRBV6-6	TGTGCCAGCAGTTACAGTAGCTCTCCCTACGAGCAGTACTTC	CASSYSSSPYEQYF
TRBD2	TRBJ2-1	NA	TRBV28	TGTGCCAGCAGTTTAGGACTAGCGGGGCCCAATGAGCAGTTCTTC	CASSLGLAGPNEQFF
NA	TRBJ2-3	NA	TRBV29-1	TGCAGCGTTGAAAGGACAGCCACAGATACGCAGTATTTT	CSVERTATDTQYF
NA	TRBJ2-5	once	TRBV5-1	TGCGCCAGCAGCTTGGATTGGAGTCCGAAGAAAGAGACCCAGTACTTC	CASSLDWSPKKETQYF
NA	TRBJ2-5	NA	TRBV12-5	TGTGCTAGTGGTTTGTCCGGCCAAGAGACCCAGTACTTC	CASGLSGQETQYF
NA	TRBJ2-1	NA	TRBV7-3	TGTGCCAGCAGCTTAACCGGCGGAACCTACAATGAGCAGTTCTTC	CASSLTGGTYNEQFF
TRBD1	TRBJ1-1	NA	TRBV18	TGTGCCAGCTCACCCCAGCGCGCGGGACAGGTGAACACTGAAGCTTTCTTT	CASSPQRAGQVNTEAFF
NA	TRBJ1-1	NA	TRBV19	TGTGCCAGTACCCTGGACACCTTTAACACTGAAGCTTTCTTT	CASTLDTFNTEAFF
NA	TRBJ2-5	NA	TRBV29-1	TGCAGCGTTCGCGGGCAGACCCAGTACTTC	CSVRGQTQYF
TRBD1	TRBJ1-2	NA	TRBV28	TGTGCCAGCAGTTCCAGGGGGCGTCACAATGGCTACACCTTC	CASSSRGRHNGYTF
NA	TRBJ1-4	NA	TRBV11-2	TGTGCCAGCAGACGCGCGGGGGCGCGAGGTGAAAAACTGTTTTTT	CASRRAGARGEKLFF
NA	TRBJ1-4	NA	TRBV28	TGTGCCAGCAACCAGGGGACCATCAGGAATGAAAAACTGTTTTTT	CASNQGTIRNEKLFF
NA	TRBJ1-1	few	TRBV7-8	TGTGCCAGCAGCTTAGGGTCAGTCACTGAAGCTTTCTTT	CASSLGSVTEAFF
NA	TRBJ2-7	NA	TRBV6-2/TRBV6-3	TGTGCCAGCAGTAGTTGGGGCCGCACCTACGAGCAGTACTTC	CASSSWGRTYEQYF
NA	TRBJ2-5	once	TRBV7-2	TGTGCCAGCAGCCCACCTACGGGGGACCCCCAAGAGACCCAGTACTTC	CASSPPTGDPQETQYF
TRBD2	TRBJ2-2	NA	TRBV24-1	TGTGCCACCACCGAGGGAGGGCCCTCATCCGGGGAGCTGTTTTTT	CATTEGGPSSGELFF
TRBD1	TRBJ2-2	NA	TRBV19	TGTGCCAGTAGTATAGGGGACAGGGTAACCGGGGAGCTGTTTTTT	CASSIGDRVTGELFF
TRBD1	TRBJ2-5	NA	TRBV18	TGTGCCAGCTCACTGGGACAGAAGGAGACCCAGTACTTC	CASSLGQKETQYF
NA	TRBJ2-7	NA	TRBV28	TGTGCCAGCAGTTCCCAGAGACTGATATCCTACGAGCAGTACTTC	CASSSQRLISYEQYF
TRBD2	TRBJ2-1	NA	TRBV7-9	TGTGCCAGCAGCCCCCGGACTAGCGGGAGGGAGTTCTACAATGAGCAGTTCTTC	CASSPRTSGREFYNEQFF
TRBD2	TRBJ2-2	NA	TRBV9	TGTGCCAGCAGCGCTAGTCCAAGAGCGGGACCAACCGGGGAGCTGTTTTTT	CASSASPRAGPTGELFF
TRBD1	TRBJ1-5	NA	TRBV6-5	TGTGCCAGCCGGAAGACAGGGAGCAATCAGCCCCAGCATTTT	CASRKTGSNQPQHF
TRBD1	TRBJ1-1	NA	TRBV6-6	TGTGCCAGCAGTTACCCGGACAGGGTGAACACTGAAGCTTTCTTT	CASSYPDRVNTEAFF
TRBD2	TRBJ2-1	NA	TRBV11-3	TGTGCCAGCAGCTTAGGTCAGCTAGCGGGAGGACGCAGTGAGCAGTTCTTC	CASSLGQLAGGRSEQFF
TRBD1	TRBJ1-1	NA	TRBV28	TGTGCCAGCAGGCGAGGGGACAGGGGGTCGAACACTGAAGCTTTCTTT	CASRRGDRGSNTEAFF
NA	TRBJ1-4	few	TRBV5-1	TGCGCCAGCAGCTTGGAGTCAGGGCGGAATGAAAAACTGTTTTTT	CASSLESGRNEKLFF
NA	TRBJ2-7	NA	TRBV29-1	TGCAGCGTTGAAGGCTGGGAGAAGGCTCGCGAGCAGTACTTC	CSVEGWEKAREQYF
NA	TRBJ2-1	NA	TRBV5-5	TGTGCCAGCAGCTTGTGGTCGGTTTCCTACAATGAGCAGTTCTTC	CASSLWSVSYNEQFF
TRBD2	TRBJ2-5	NA	TRBV3-1/TRBV3-2	TGTGCCAGCAGCCAAGGACTAGCGGGCTCTCAAGAGACCCAGTACTTC	CASSQGLAGSQETQYF
NA	TRBJ2-1	NA	TRBV4-3	TGCGCCAGCAGACAGGGACGGATGAGCTCCTACAATGAGCAGTTCTTC	CASRQGRMSSYNEQFF
TRBD1	TRBJ2-1	NA	TRBV5-4	TGTGCCAGCAGCTTCCGGGACAGAGGTGGCAATGAGCAGTTCTTC	CASSFRDRGGNEQFF
NA	TRBJ1-1	NA	TRBV15	TGTGCCACCAGCAGACAGCGGCGTACTGAAGCTTTCTTT	CATSRQRRTEAFF
NA	TRBJ1-1	NA	TRBV21-1	TGTGCCAGCAGCAAAGCCCACACAGCCACTGAAGCTTTCTTT	CASSKAHTATEAFF
TRBD1	TRBJ1-2	NA	TRBV28	TGTGCCAGCAGTCCCCCGGGACAGGGGCTTGGAGGCTACACCTTC	CASSPPGQGLGGYTF
NA	TRBJ2-7	NA	TRBV7-8	TGTGCCAGCAGCTTAGGGGCAGGGTTAGGCGAGCAGTACTTC	CASSLGAGLGEQYF
TRBD2	TRBJ2-3	few	TRBV27	TGTGCCAGCAGCCCCGTCCGGAGCGGGAGGGGGACAGATACGCAGTATTTT	CASSPVRSGRGTDTQYF
NA	TRBJ1-6	NA	TRBV6-5	TGTGCCAGCAGCTACGATCAGGGGCGCGGTAATTCACCCCTCCACTTT	CASSYDQGRGNSPLHF
TRBD1	TRBJ1-2	NA	TRBV19	TGTGCCAGTAGTATAAAGACAGGGGGCTACTATGGCTACACCTTC	CASSIKTGGYYGYTF
TRBD2	TRBJ2-7	NA	TRBV10-3	TGTGCCATCAGTGCCGGGACTAGCGGGAGAGCGACCTACGAGCAGTACTTC	CAISAGTSGRATYEQYF
TRBD2	TRBJ2-1	many	TRBV28	TGTGCCAGCAGTTTCTCTTCAGCGGGAGCGGGCAATGAGCAGTTCTTC	CASSFSSAGAGNEQFF
TRBD1	TRBJ2-1	once	TRBV10-1	TGCGCCAGCAGTGAGGGGACAGGGGCCTACAATGAGCAGTTCTTC	CASSEGTGAYNEQFF
TRBD2	TRBJ2-7	once	TRBV7-8	TGTGCCAGCAGCTTAGGGGGCACGTACGGGAGGGCCTTCTACGAGCAGTACTTC	CASSLGGTYGRAFYEQYF
NA	TRBJ1-5	few	TRBV5-1	TGCGCCAGCAGCTTGGCGGGACTGGCGTCGAATCAGCCCCAGCATTTT	CASSLAGLASNQPQHF
NA	TRBJ2-1	NA	TRBV7-3	TGTGCCAGCAGGTCGGGATCTTACAATGAGCAGTTCTTC	CASRSGSYNEQFF
NA	TRBJ2-1	NA	TRBV9	TGTGCCAGCAGCGTAGCCCGAGGTCCCATCCAGGAGCAGTTCTTC	CASSVARGPIQEQFF
NA	TRBJ1-3	NA	TRBV20-1	TGCAGTGCTAGTAAGGGGTGGGAAAACACCATATATTTT	CSASKGWENTIYF
NA	TRBJ2-5	NA	TRBV19	TGTGCCAGTAGCTCCCGATGGCGGGTCCAAGAGACCCAGTACTTC	CASSSRWRVQETQYF
NA	TRBJ2-7	few	TRBV30	TGTGCCTGGAGTGTATCGGGCGGGATCTACTACGAGCAGTACTTC	CAWSVSGGIYYEQYF
TRBD1	TRBJ1-2	NA	TRBV2	TGTGCCAGCAGGGGACAGGGCCCTAACTATGGCTACACCTTC	CASRGQGPNYGYTF
TRBD2	TRBJ2-1	NA	TRBV9	TGTGCCAGCAGCCCTCAAACTAGCGGGGGTTACAGTGAGCAGTTCTTC	CASSPQTSGGYSEQFF
TRBD2	TRBJ2-1	NA	TRBV7-2	TGTGCCAGCAGCTTCGGACTAGTGATCAATGAGCAGTTCTTC	CASSFGLVINEQFF
NA	TRBJ1-6	NA	TRBV2	TGTGCCCTACAGGGCGACGGTAATTCACCCCTCCACTTT	CALQGDGNSPLHF
TRBD1	TRBJ1-2	once	TRBV5-4	TGTGCCAGCAGCTCCCCGGACAGGGGGTATGGTGGCTACACCTTC	CASSSPDRGYGGYTF
TRBD1	TRBJ2-7	NA	TRBV5-8	TGTGCCAGCAGCTTGTGGGACAGGGGAGGCGAGCAGTACTTC	CASSLWDRGGEQYF
TRBD1	TRBJ1-3	NA	TRBV4-1	TGCGCCAGCAGCCAGGGACAGGGGGCAGGCGGAAACACCATATATTTT	CASSQGQGAGGNTIYF
TRBD1	TRBJ1-5	few	TRBV19	TGTGCCAGTAGAACCGGGACAGTGAATCAGCCCCAGCATTTT	CASRTGTVNQPQHF
TRBD1	TRBJ2-7	NA	TRBV9	TGTGCCAGCAGCGTAGGGGGACAGGGTGCCTACGAGCAGTACTTC	CASSVGGQGAYEQYF
TRBD1	TRBJ2-3	few	TRBV28	TGTGCCAGCAGATATAACAGGGGGCGGGATTCAGATACGCAGTATTTT	CASRYNRGRDSDTQYF